The rows below give T cell receptor beta chains drawn from one sample of a study of blood T cell repertoires in COVID-19. Clones were sequenced by immunoSEQ multiplex PCR, and TCRdb holds only the in-frame ones, with some missing. The table records a few hundred thousand clones, roughly 88% of them present only once. Sequences were obtained from peripheral blood. The source of these receptors is a woman between 25 and 40 years old with acute or convalescent COVID-19. The CDR3 runs from the conserved cysteine through the conserved F or W. D genes are given only for firm matches. The size field is filled for only some rows; it gives once, few, many or a size class.

cdr3_length: 15; d_call: TRBD1; clone_size: .; j_call: TRBJ2-7; v_call: TRBV5-1; cdr3_nt: TGCGCCAGCAGCAAAGGGGACAGGTCCTCCTACGAGCAGTACTTC; cdr3_aa: CASSKGDRSSYEQYF
cdr3_length: 14; d_call: TRBD1; clone_size: .; j_call: TRBJ1-5; v_call: TRBV10-3; cdr3_nt: TGTGCCATCAAGGGCGACAGGGGCTATCAGCCCCAGCATTTT; cdr3_aa: CAIKGDRGYQPQHF
cdr3_length: 14; d_call: .; clone_size: .; j_call: TRBJ2-1; v_call: TRBV5-1; cdr3_nt: TGCGCCAGCAGCACAGACGACGTAAGGAATGAGCAGTTCTTC; cdr3_aa: CASSTDDVRNEQFF
cdr3_length: 13; d_call: .; clone_size: .; j_call: TRBJ2-2; v_call: TRBV11-2; cdr3_nt: TGTGCCAGCAGCTTACGGGGGACCGGGGAGCTGTTTTTT; cdr3_aa: CASSLRGTGELFF
cdr3_length: 18; d_call: TRBD2; clone_size: .; j_call: TRBJ2-3; v_call: TRBV3-1/TRBV3-2; cdr3_nt: TGTGCCAGCAGCCAAGGGACTAGGGGGACTAGCGGGCCGGATACGCAGTATTTT; cdr3_aa: CASSQGTRGTSGPDTQYF
cdr3_length: 12; d_call: .; clone_size: .; j_call: TRBJ1-2; v_call: TRBV20-1; cdr3_nt: TGCAGTGCTAGTCGGCAGGATTACGGCTACACCTTC; cdr3_aa: CSASRQDYGYTF
cdr3_length: 16; d_call: TRBD1; clone_size: .; j_call: TRBJ2-7; v_call: TRBV19; cdr3_nt: TGTGCCAGTAGTTCCTCGGCGGGACAGGGTTTGCTCGAGCAGTACTTC; cdr3_aa: CASSSSAGQGLLEQYF
cdr3_length: 14; d_call: .; clone_size: once; j_call: TRBJ1-2; v_call: TRBV7-8; cdr3_nt: TGTGCCAGCAGCCTAGTGACAGCAGACTATGGCTACACCTTC; cdr3_aa: CASSLVTADYGYTF
cdr3_length: 16; d_call: .; clone_size: .; j_call: TRBJ2-2; v_call: TRBV15; cdr3_nt: TGTGCCACCAGCAGAGCTGAAACAGGGCGCACCGGGGAGCTGTTTTTT; cdr3_aa: CATSRAETGRTGELFF
cdr3_length: 13; d_call: .; clone_size: .; j_call: TRBJ2-7; v_call: TRBV7-9; cdr3_nt: TGTGCCAGCAGCCAAGGGGACTCCTACGAGCAGTACTTC; cdr3_aa: CASSQGDSYEQYF
cdr3_length: 15; d_call: TRBD2; clone_size: .; j_call: TRBJ2-3; v_call: TRBV9; cdr3_nt: TGTGCCAGCAACACGCTGGGAGGGACGACAGATACGCAGTATTTT; cdr3_aa: CASNTLGGTTDTQYF
cdr3_length: 14; d_call: .; clone_size: .; j_call: TRBJ1-4; v_call: TRBV5-6; cdr3_nt: TGTGCCAGTACCGAGACAGGTTCTAATGAAAAACTGTTTTTT; cdr3_aa: CASTETGSNEKLFF
cdr3_length: 13; d_call: .; clone_size: .; j_call: TRBJ2-3; v_call: TRBV10-1; cdr3_nt: TGCGCCAGCAGTGAGAGGGCCCCGGGGACGCAGTATTTT; cdr3_aa: CASSERAPGTQYF
cdr3_length: 15; d_call: TRBD1; clone_size: .; j_call: TRBJ2-2; v_call: TRBV7-3; cdr3_nt: TGTGCCAGCAGCCTGGACAGGCGAACGGCCGGGGAGCTGTTTTTT; cdr3_aa: CASSLDRRTAGELFF
cdr3_length: 15; d_call: TRBD1; clone_size: .; j_call: TRBJ2-1; v_call: TRBV7-9; cdr3_nt: TGTGCCAGCATCGTCCGGGACAGGGGACACAATGAGCAGTTCTTC; cdr3_aa: CASIVRDRGHNEQFF
cdr3_length: 15; d_call: TRBD1; clone_size: .; j_call: TRBJ2-5; v_call: TRBV9; cdr3_nt: TGTGCCAGCAGCGTAGCCGGGACAGGGACAGAGACCCAGTACTTC; cdr3_aa: CASSVAGTGTETQYF
cdr3_length: 13; d_call: .; clone_size: .; j_call: TRBJ1-2; v_call: TRBV30; cdr3_nt: TGTGCCTGGACCCCGGGGGGCTTTAATGGCTACACCTTC; cdr3_aa: CAWTPGGFNGYTF
cdr3_length: 15; d_call: .; clone_size: .; j_call: TRBJ2-7; v_call: TRBV27; cdr3_nt: TGTGCCAGCAGTTTGGTCTACGGGTGGATCTACGAGCAGTACTTC; cdr3_aa: CASSLVYGWIYEQYF
cdr3_length: 15; d_call: TRBD1; clone_size: few; j_call: TRBJ1-1; v_call: TRBV29-1; cdr3_nt: TGCAGCGTTGACAACGGACAGGGGGCTTACGGTGAAGCTTTCTTT; cdr3_aa: CSVDNGQGAYGEAFF
cdr3_length: 19; d_call: .; clone_size: .; j_call: TRBJ1-3; v_call: TRBV7-9; cdr3_nt: TGTGCCAGCAGCCCCCTAGTGGGTGTAGGACGGGGCTCTGGAAACACCATATATTTT; cdr3_aa: CASSPLVGVGRGSGNTIYF
cdr3_length: 19; d_call: TRBD2; clone_size: .; j_call: TRBJ2-1; v_call: TRBV6-7; cdr3_nt: TGTGCCAGCAGTTACAGACTAGCGGGCGATCCGGGGCCCTACAATGAGCAGTTCTTC; cdr3_aa: CASSYRLAGDPGPYNEQFF
cdr3_length: 16; d_call: TRBD2; clone_size: .; j_call: TRBJ2-3; v_call: TRBV7-8; cdr3_nt: TGTGCCAGCAGCTTCGGGACTAGCGGGAGCACAGATACGCAGTATTTT; cdr3_aa: CASSFGTSGSTDTQYF
cdr3_length: 15; d_call: .; clone_size: .; j_call: TRBJ2-1; v_call: TRBV10-1; cdr3_nt: TGCGCCAGCAGTGAGTCTTTGGACTATTACAATGAGCAGTTCTTC; cdr3_aa: CASSESLDYYNEQFF
cdr3_length: 16; d_call: TRBD2; clone_size: .; j_call: TRBJ2-7; v_call: TRBV10-3; cdr3_nt: TGTGCCATCAGTGAGTCTGGGACTAGCGGGAGTGACGAGCAGTACTTC; cdr3_aa: CAISESGTSGSDEQYF
cdr3_length: 14; d_call: .; clone_size: .; j_call: TRBJ1-3; v_call: TRBV5-1; cdr3_nt: TGCGCCAGCAGCTTGTCAGACTCTGGAAACACCATATATTTT; cdr3_aa: CASSLSDSGNTIYF
cdr3_length: 15; d_call: TRBD1; clone_size: .; j_call: TRBJ2-1; v_call: TRBV7-3; cdr3_nt: TGTGCCAGCAGCTTCAAGGGACAGGGCTCCAATGAGCAGTTCTTC; cdr3_aa: CASSFKGQGSNEQFF
cdr3_length: 16; d_call: .; clone_size: .; j_call: TRBJ1-3; v_call: TRBV7-9; cdr3_nt: TGTGCCAGCAGCTTAACTACAGGGACCCTTGGAAACACCATATATTTT; cdr3_aa: CASSLTTGTLGNTIYF
cdr3_length: 15; d_call: .; clone_size: .; j_call: TRBJ2-1; v_call: TRBV27; cdr3_nt: TGTGCCAGCAGTAGAACGGGAGTGGGATACAATGAGCAGTTCTTC; cdr3_aa: CASSRTGVGYNEQFF
cdr3_length: 16; d_call: .; clone_size: .; j_call: TRBJ2-2; v_call: TRBV25-1; cdr3_nt: TGTGCCAGCAGTGAAGGATTCGGGGTTTCCACCGGGGAGCTGTTTTTT; cdr3_aa: CASSEGFGVSTGELFF
cdr3_length: 15; d_call: .; clone_size: .; j_call: TRBJ2-7; v_call: TRBV27; cdr3_nt: TGTGCCAGTCGAATTGCGGGGTTATCCGAGGGCGAGCAGTACTTC; cdr3_aa: CASRIAGLSEGEQYF
cdr3_length: 16; d_call: .; clone_size: .; j_call: TRBJ2-7; v_call: TRBV6-2/TRBV6-3; cdr3_nt: TGTGCCAGCAGTTCCCGACTCAATTCTATGGTCTACGAGCAGTACTTC; cdr3_aa: CASSSRLNSMVYEQYF
cdr3_length: 14; d_call: TRBD1; clone_size: .; j_call: TRBJ1-2; v_call: TRBV6-4; cdr3_nt: TGTGCCAGCAGTCCAGGGGGTTCGCCCTATGGCTACACCTTC; cdr3_aa: CASSPGGSPYGYTF
cdr3_length: 15; d_call: .; clone_size: .; j_call: TRBJ1-5; v_call: TRBV3-1/TRBV3-2; cdr3_nt: TGTGCCAGCAGCCAAGATGCTTCTATCGGTCAGCCCCAGCATTTT; cdr3_aa: CASSQDASIGQPQHF
cdr3_length: 16; d_call: .; clone_size: .; j_call: TRBJ1-3; v_call: TRBV5-5; cdr3_nt: TGTGCCAGCAGCTTGGCGGGGGGGAGCTCTGGAAACACCATATATTTT; cdr3_aa: CASSLAGGSSGNTIYF
cdr3_length: 14; d_call: TRBD2; clone_size: .; j_call: TRBJ2-3; v_call: TRBV9; cdr3_nt: TGTGCCAGCAGCGGGACTAGCTTTAGCGGTACGCAGTATTTT; cdr3_aa: CASSGTSFSGTQYF
cdr3_length: 12; d_call: .; clone_size: .; j_call: TRBJ1-6; v_call: TRBV7-8; cdr3_nt: TGTGCCAGCAGCTGGGCCAATTCACCCCTCCACTTT; cdr3_aa: CASSWANSPLHF
cdr3_length: 14; d_call: TRBD2; clone_size: .; j_call: TRBJ2-1; v_call: TRBV6-5; cdr3_nt: TGTGCCAGCGGCTTAGCGGGAGGATTATATGAGCAGTTCTTC; cdr3_aa: CASGLAGGLYEQFF
cdr3_length: 16; d_call: .; clone_size: .; j_call: TRBJ2-1; v_call: TRBV18; cdr3_nt: TGTGCCAGCTCACCACCGTCAGGCCGATACTACAATGAGCAGTTCTTC; cdr3_aa: CASSPPSGRYYNEQFF
cdr3_length: 12; d_call: .; clone_size: .; j_call: TRBJ2-5; v_call: TRBV7-9; cdr3_nt: TGTGCCAGCAGCACAGGGAAAGAGACCCAGTACTTC; cdr3_aa: CASSTGKETQYF
cdr3_length: 14; d_call: .; clone_size: .; j_call: TRBJ2-7; v_call: TRBV9; cdr3_nt: TGTGCCAGCAGCGACGGGACAAGAGTCTACGAGCAGTACTTC; cdr3_aa: CASSDGTRVYEQYF
cdr3_length: 13; d_call: .; clone_size: .; j_call: TRBJ1-2; v_call: TRBV5-4; cdr3_nt: TGTGCCAGCAGCTTGAGTGAGGACTATGGCTACACCTTC; cdr3_aa: CASSLSEDYGYTF
cdr3_length: 16; d_call: .; clone_size: .; j_call: TRBJ2-3; v_call: TRBV18; cdr3_nt: TGTGCCAGCTCACCACCGAGGACAGTTCGCACAGATACGCAGTATTTT; cdr3_aa: CASSPPRTVRTDTQYF
cdr3_length: 16; d_call: TRBD1; clone_size: .; j_call: TRBJ2-1; v_call: TRBV7-9; cdr3_nt: TGTGCCAGCAGCACGAATCGGGACAGAGTTTACAATGAGCAGTTCTTC; cdr3_aa: CASSTNRDRVYNEQFF
cdr3_length: 17; d_call: TRBD2; clone_size: .; j_call: TRBJ2-1; v_call: TRBV5-1; cdr3_nt: TGCGCCAGCAGCTATGGCCTCCTAGCGGGAGTGCTCAATGAGCAGTTCTTC; cdr3_aa: CASSYGLLAGVLNEQFF
cdr3_length: 15; d_call: TRBD2; clone_size: .; j_call: TRBJ2-5; v_call: TRBV9; cdr3_nt: TGTGCCAGTTCGACTAGCGGGAGGGCCGGAGAGACCCAGTACTTC; cdr3_aa: CASSTSGRAGETQYF
cdr3_length: 12; d_call: .; clone_size: .; j_call: TRBJ1-4; v_call: TRBV27; cdr3_nt: TGTGCCAGCAGTTTCGTTAATGAAAAACTGTTTTTT; cdr3_aa: CASSFVNEKLFF
cdr3_length: 16; d_call: TRBD1; clone_size: .; j_call: TRBJ2-7; v_call: TRBV27; cdr3_nt: TGTGCCAGCAGTTTGGCATCCGGGACAGTCCCGCCCGAGCAGTACTTC; cdr3_aa: CASSLASGTVPPEQYF
cdr3_length: 14; d_call: TRBD1; clone_size: once; j_call: TRBJ2-7; v_call: TRBV11-2; cdr3_nt: TGTGCCAGCAGCCCGGGACAGGGATGGTACGAGCAGTACTTC; cdr3_aa: CASSPGQGWYEQYF
cdr3_length: 18; d_call: TRBD1; clone_size: once; j_call: TRBJ2-2; v_call: TRBV7-2; cdr3_nt: TGTGCCAGCAGCCTAGACTTTGGACAGGCGCTGAACACCGGGGAGCTGTTTTTT; cdr3_aa: CASSLDFGQALNTGELFF
cdr3_length: 14; d_call: .; clone_size: .; j_call: TRBJ2-7; v_call: TRBV11-2; cdr3_nt: TGTGCCAGCAGCTTGTTATCCCCGTCCTACGAGCAGTACTTC; cdr3_aa: CASSLLSPSYEQYF
cdr3_length: 11; d_call: .; clone_size: .; j_call: TRBJ2-1; v_call: TRBV2; cdr3_nt: TGTGCCAGCACGGACAGAGGTGAGCAGTTCTTC; cdr3_aa: CASTDRGEQFF
cdr3_length: 13; d_call: TRBD1; clone_size: once; j_call: TRBJ1-2; v_call: TRBV12-3/TRBV12-4; cdr3_nt: TGTGCCAGCAGTCCATCAGGGGGCTATGGCTACACCTTC; cdr3_aa: CASSPSGGYGYTF
cdr3_length: 12; d_call: .; clone_size: .; j_call: TRBJ2-7; v_call: TRBV20-1; cdr3_nt: TGCAGTGCTAGTGGTCAGGGCCCCGAGCAGTACTTC; cdr3_aa: CSASGQGPEQYF
cdr3_length: 13; d_call: TRBD1; clone_size: .; j_call: TRBJ1-2; v_call: TRBV19; cdr3_nt: TGTGCCAGTAGTCCGACAGGGAGCTATGGCTACACCTTC; cdr3_aa: CASSPTGSYGYTF